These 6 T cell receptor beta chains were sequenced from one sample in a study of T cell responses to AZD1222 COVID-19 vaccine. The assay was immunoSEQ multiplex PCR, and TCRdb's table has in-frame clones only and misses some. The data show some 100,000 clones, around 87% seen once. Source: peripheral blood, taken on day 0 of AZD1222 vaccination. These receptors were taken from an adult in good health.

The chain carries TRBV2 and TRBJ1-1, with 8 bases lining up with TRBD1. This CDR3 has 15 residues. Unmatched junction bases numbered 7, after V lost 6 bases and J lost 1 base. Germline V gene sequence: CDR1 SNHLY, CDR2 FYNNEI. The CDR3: CASRADRAANTEAFF. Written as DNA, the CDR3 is TGTGCCAGCAGGGCGGACAGGGCGGCGAACACTGAAGCTTTCTTT.

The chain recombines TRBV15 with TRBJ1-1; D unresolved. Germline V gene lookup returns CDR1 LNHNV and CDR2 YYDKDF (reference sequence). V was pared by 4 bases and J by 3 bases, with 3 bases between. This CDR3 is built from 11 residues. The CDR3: CATSIDTEAFF. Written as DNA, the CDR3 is TGTGCCACCAGCATTGACACTGAAGCTTTCTTT.

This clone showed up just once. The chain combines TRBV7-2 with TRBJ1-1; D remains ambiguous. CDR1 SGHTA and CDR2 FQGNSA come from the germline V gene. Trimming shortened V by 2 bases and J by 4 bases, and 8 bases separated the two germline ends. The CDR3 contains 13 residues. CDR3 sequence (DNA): TGTGCCAGCAGCTTAAGCATTGGCACTGAAGCTTTCTTT. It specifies CASSLSIGTEAFF.

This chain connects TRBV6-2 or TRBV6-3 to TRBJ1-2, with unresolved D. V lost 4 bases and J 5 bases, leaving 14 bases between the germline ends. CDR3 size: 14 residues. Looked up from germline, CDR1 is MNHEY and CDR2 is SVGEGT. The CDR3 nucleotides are TGTGCCAGCAGTTCTAATAAGGGTCCTTATGGCTACACCTTC. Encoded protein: CASSSNKGPYGYTF.

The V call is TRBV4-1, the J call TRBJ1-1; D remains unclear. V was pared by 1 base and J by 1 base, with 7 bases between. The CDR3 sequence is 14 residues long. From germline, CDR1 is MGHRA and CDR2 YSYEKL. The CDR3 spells CASSQVAANTEAFF. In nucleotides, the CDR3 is TGCGCCAGCAGCCAAGTCGCCGCGAACACTGAAGCTTTCTTT.

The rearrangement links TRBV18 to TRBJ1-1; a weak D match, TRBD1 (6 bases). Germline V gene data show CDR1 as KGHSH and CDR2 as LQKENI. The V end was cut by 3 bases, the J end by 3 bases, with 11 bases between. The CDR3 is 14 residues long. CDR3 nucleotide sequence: TGTGCCAGCTCACCGGGCAGGGGAGACACTGAAGCTTTCTTT. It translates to CASSPGRGDTEAFF.